This T cell receptor (beta chain) derives from a study of T cells in Graves' hyperthyroidism and ophthalmopathy. TCR beta CDR3 sequences were amplified from RNA transcripts. HTBI primers were used for first-round RT-PCR of the TCR CDR3. TCRdb re-called the multiplex PCR reads through MiXCR, storing one row per CDR3 protein. The data show roughly 510,000 distinct CDR3 sequences, around 21% seen once. V was trimmed by 6 bases and J by 4 bases, leaving 15 bases between them. Per germline, CDR1 ENHRY and CDR2 SYGVKD. The CDR3 length is 14 residues. Broader study findings: The model forecast ophthalmopathy, anticipating it by a median around 6.4 months before onset. Blood also contained most expanded thyroid clonotypes above 0.001.

This clonotype was counted ten times or more. The antigen remains undetermined. Diagnoses rested on clinical symptoms, serum thyroxine and TRAb, thyroid ultrasound and orbital computed tomography. The chain carries TRBV10-3 and TRBJ1-1; tentative D call: TRBD1 (5 bases). This TCR was recovered from a man aged 18 to 29 with Graves' hyperthyroidism. The sample was blood. The DNA of the CDR3 is TGTGCCATCAGAGATCACCAGGGTGTCACTGAAGCTTTCTTT. It encodes CAIRDHQGVTEAFF.